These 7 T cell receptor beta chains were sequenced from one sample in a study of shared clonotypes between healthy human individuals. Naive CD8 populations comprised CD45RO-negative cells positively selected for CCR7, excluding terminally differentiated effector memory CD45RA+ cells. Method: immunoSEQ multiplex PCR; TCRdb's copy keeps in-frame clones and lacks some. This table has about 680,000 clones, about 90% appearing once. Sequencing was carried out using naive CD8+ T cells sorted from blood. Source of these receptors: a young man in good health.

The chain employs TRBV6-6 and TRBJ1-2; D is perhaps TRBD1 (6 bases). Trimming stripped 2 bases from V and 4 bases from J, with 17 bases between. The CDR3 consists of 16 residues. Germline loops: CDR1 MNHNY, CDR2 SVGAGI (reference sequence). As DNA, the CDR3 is TGTGCCAGCAGTTACGGCGGTACAGGGTTATCCTATGGCTACACCTTC. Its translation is CASSYGGTGLSYGYTF.

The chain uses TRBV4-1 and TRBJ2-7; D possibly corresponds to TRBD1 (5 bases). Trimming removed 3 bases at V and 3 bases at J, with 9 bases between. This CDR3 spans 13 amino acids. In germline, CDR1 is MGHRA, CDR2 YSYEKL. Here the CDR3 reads CASSQNQGYEQYF. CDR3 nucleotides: TGCGCCAGCAGCCAGAACCAGGGCTACGAGCAGTACTTC.

The CDR3: CASTKFVADTQYF. CDR3 nucleotide sequence: TGTGCCAGCACCAAATTTGTTGCAGATACGCAGTATTTT. The rearrangement joins TRBV7-9 to TRBJ2-3; D ambiguous. The CDR3 is made up of 13 amino acids. In germline, CDR1 is SEHNR, CDR2 FQNEAQ (reference sequence). V was pared by 7 bases and J by 4 bases, with 12 bases between.

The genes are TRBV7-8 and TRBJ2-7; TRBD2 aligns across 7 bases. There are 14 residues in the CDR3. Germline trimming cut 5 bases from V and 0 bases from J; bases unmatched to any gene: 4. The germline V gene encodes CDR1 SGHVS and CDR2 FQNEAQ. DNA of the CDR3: TGTGCCAGCAGCGCTAGCGGCAACTCCTACGAGCAGTACTTC. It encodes CASSASGNSYEQYF.

The CDR3 DNA follows: TGCGCCAGCAGTAGGGACCCGACCTCCTACGAGCAGTACTTC. Amino acid sequence: CASSRDPTSYEQYF. This chain joins TRBV10-1 and TRBJ2-7; the D call may be TRBD1 or TRBD2 (5 bases each). This CDR3 is built from 14 residues. Trimming cost V 5 bases and J 0 bases, with 11 bases left between them. CDR1 and CDR2 from the germline V gene are WNHNN and SYGVQD (reference sequence).

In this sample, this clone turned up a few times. The CDR3: CASSRTGDDYEQYF. CDR3 DNA sequence: TGTGCCAGTAGCAGGACAGGGGACGACTACGAGCAGTACTTC. The rearrangement joins TRBV19 to TRBJ2-7, with 9 bases identical to TRBD1. The trim removed 6 bases at V and 3 bases at J, leaving 6 bases unmatched. Germline V lookup: CDR1 LNHDA, CDR2 SQIVND (reference sequence). This CDR3 comprises 14 residues.

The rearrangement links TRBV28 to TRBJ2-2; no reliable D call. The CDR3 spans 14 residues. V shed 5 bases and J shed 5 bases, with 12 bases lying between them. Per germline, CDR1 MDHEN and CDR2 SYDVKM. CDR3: CASSTQGLTGELFF. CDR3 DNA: TGTGCCAGCAGTACACAAGGCCTGACCGGGGAGCTGTTTTTT. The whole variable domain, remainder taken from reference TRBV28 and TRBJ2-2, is DVKVTQSSRYLVKRTGEKVFLECVQDMDHENMFWYRQDPGLGLRLIYFSYDVKMKEKGDIPEGYSVSREKKERFSLILESASTNQTSMYLCASSTQGLTGELFFGEGSRLTVL.